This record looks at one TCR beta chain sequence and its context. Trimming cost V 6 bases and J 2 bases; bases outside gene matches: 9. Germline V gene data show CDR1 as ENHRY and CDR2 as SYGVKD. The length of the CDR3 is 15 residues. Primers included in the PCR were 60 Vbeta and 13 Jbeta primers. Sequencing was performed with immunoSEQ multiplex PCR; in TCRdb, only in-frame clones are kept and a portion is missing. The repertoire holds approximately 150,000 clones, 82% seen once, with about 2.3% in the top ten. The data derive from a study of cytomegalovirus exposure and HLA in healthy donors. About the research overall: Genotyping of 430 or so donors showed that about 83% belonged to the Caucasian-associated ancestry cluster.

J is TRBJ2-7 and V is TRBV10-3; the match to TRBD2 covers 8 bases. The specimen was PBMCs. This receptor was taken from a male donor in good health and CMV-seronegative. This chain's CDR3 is CAIRLASGSPYEQYF. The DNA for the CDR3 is TGTGCCATCAGGTTGGCTAGCGGGTCACCCTACGAGCAGTACTTC.